These 5 T cell receptor beta chains came from one sample sequenced in a study of CD8+CD57+ T cells in acquired aplastic anemia. The patients chosen for sequencing had shown expansion of CD8+CD57+ cells (detected by flow cytometry). The TCR beta profiling, which covered VDJ combination and CDR3 sequence, was carried out using genomic DNA as the template. TCRdb passed the reads through MiXCR, listing each CDR3 protein once. This sample has about 160,000 distinct CDR3 sequences; less than 60% occur once, and the top ten carry less than 3%. Sequencing was carried out using sorted CD4+, CD8+, or CD8+CD57+ T cells (not recorded which) from PBMCs. The receptor source for this set is a human donor with aplastic anemia.

Comments on this clonotype: The CDR3 end shows no conserved phenylalanine or tryptophan, and so a read error is likely. J is TRBJ1-3 and V is TRBV2; 7 bases fit TRBD1. The germline V gene has CDR1 SNHLY and CDR2 FYNNEI. V lost 6 bases to trimming and J lost 4 bases; unmatched junction nucleotides: 12. This CDR3 contains 16 residues. CDR3 sequence: CASSQGTAGSGNTIYS. The DNA for the CDR3 is TGTGCCAGCAGCCAGGGGACAGCAGGGTCGGGAAACACCATATATTCT.

The chain couples TRBV11-2 to TRBJ2-3; 12 bases are shared with TRBD2. Germline CDR1 is SGHAT and CDR2 is FQNNGV. The CDR3 is made up of 15 amino acids. The V segment lost 6 bases and the J segment 2 bases; nucleotides outside the gene matches: 3. In nucleotides, the CDR3 is TGTGCCAGCAGATGGACTAGCGGGGACACAGATACGCAGTATTTT. Its protein is CASRWTSGDTDTQYF.

Ten or more counts support this clonotype. This CDR3 reads CASSSSGSGYEKLFF. The CDR3 DNA is TGTGCCAGCAGCTCCTCAGGGTCCGGCTATGAAAAACTGTTTTTT. This chain uses TRBV7-7 with TRBJ1-4; D is perhaps TRBD1 (5 bases). V was pared by 4 bases and J by 6 bases, with 15 bases between. The CDR3 length is 15 residues. Germline V gene sequence: CDR1 SSHAT, CDR2 FNYEAQ (reference sequence).

The rearrangement links TRBV14 to TRBJ1-1; 8 nucleotides match TRBD1. The CDR3 has 15 residues. The germline V gene has CDR1 SGHDN and CDR2 FVKESK. The ends lost 0 bases at V and 4 bases at J; junction bases unmatched: 4. CDR3 bases: TGTGCCAGCAGCCAAGATGACAGGGGCGCCACTGAAGCTTTCTTT. This encodes CASSQDDRGATEAFF. The variable domain in full, completed from reference TRBV14 and TRBJ1-1, reads EAGVTQFPSHSVIEKGQTVTLRCDPISGHDNLYWYRRVMGKEIKFLLHFVKESKQDESGMPNNRFLAERTGGTYSTLKVQPAELEDSGVYFCASSQDDRGATEAFFGQGTRLTVV.

V is TRBV10-3 and J is TRBJ2-3, with 12 bases lining up with TRBD2. With V trimmed by 3 bases and J by 4 bases, 5 bases remained unmatched. The CDR3 has 16 amino acids. Germline loops: CDR1 ENHRY, CDR2 SYGVKD. The CDR3 here is CAISEGRTSGADTQYF. The CDR3, as DNA: TGTGCCATCAGTGAAGGCCGGACTAGCGGGGCAGATACGCAGTATTTT.